Listed below are T cell receptor beta chains from one sample, sequenced in a study of T cell repertoires in ileal Crohn's disease. Generated by immunoSEQ multiplex PCR, the TCRdb table keeps only in-frame clones and is missing some. Seen here are around 7,500 clones, roughly 70% observed once, and the top ten hold around 18%. The specimen sequenced was ileal tissue. These receptors all come from an adult with Crohn's disease. Each CDR3 is given with its conserved first and last residue. The order of the fields is V gene, clone size, J gene, D gene, CDR3 protein. A D gene is named only where the DNA matches it firmly. Only part of the rows carry a size: once, few, many, or a class if the clone is expanded.

V: TRBV7-8; size: -; J: TRBJ1-2; D: TRBD1; CDR3: CASSLFRDRGHYGYTF
V: TRBV19; size: -; J: TRBJ1-1; D: -; CDR3: CASSNRLSNTEAFF
V: TRBV29-1; size: -; J: TRBJ1-1; D: -; CDR3: CSARRGGEAFF
V: TRBV9; size: -; J: TRBJ1-2; D: TRBD1; CDR3: CASSAGQGDYGYTF
V: TRBV5-1; size: -; J: TRBJ1-2; D: TRBD1; CDR3: CASSLGGQGFYGYTF
V: TRBV28; size: -; J: TRBJ1-1; D: -; CDR3: CASRRNTEAFF
V: TRBV7-2; size: few; J: TRBJ1-2; D: -; CDR3: CASSLPPHGIGGYTF
V: TRBV18; size: -; J: TRBJ2-7; D: TRBD2; CDR3: CASSRTSGGEQYF
V: TRBV4-3; size: -; J: TRBJ2-3; D: TRBD2; CDR3: CASSQEPGGDTDTQYF
V: TRBV18; size: few; J: TRBJ1-6; D: -; CDR3: CASSRGQTSSYNSPLHF
V: TRBV27; size: large; J: TRBJ1-5; D: -; CDR3: CASSLLNGQPQHF
V: TRBV7-2; size: -; J: TRBJ1-5; D: TRBD1; CDR3: CASSAQGPLQPQHF
V: TRBV10-1; size: -; J: TRBJ2-7; D: -; CDR3: CASSGNRGGYEQYF
V: TRBV9; size: -; J: TRBJ2-5; D: -; CDR3: CASSVEQYQEIQYF
V: TRBV29-1; size: -; J: TRBJ2-7; D: -; CDR3: CSVGDTPSYEQYF
V: TRBV2; size: -; J: TRBJ1-2; D: -; CDR3: CASSGGQSYGYTF
V: TRBV10-1; size: -; J: TRBJ2-2; D: -; CDR3: CASSKIRATGELFF
V: TRBV29-1; size: -; J: TRBJ2-7; D: TRBD2; CDR3: CSAETQGGYEQYF
V: TRBV5-1; size: -; J: TRBJ1-1; D: TRBD1; CDR3: CASSFKGQGLTEAFF
V: TRBV19; size: -; J: TRBJ1-2; D: -; CDR3: CASSLYLSYGYTF
V: TRBV6-1; size: -; J: TRBJ2-7; D: -; CDR3: CATYRSEQYF
V: TRBV5-1; size: -; J: TRBJ2-7; D: TRBD1; CDR3: CASSTTGGHEQYF
V: TRBV29-1; size: -; J: TRBJ2-7; D: TRBD2; CDR3: CSFRSSGGYEQYF
V: TRBV7-2; size: -; J: TRBJ2-7; D: TRBD1; CDR3: CASSGNRGDEQYF
V: TRBV29-1; size: once; J: TRBJ1-2; D: -; CDR3: CSVEAGNYGYTF
V: TRBV19; size: -; J: TRBJ1-5; D: -; CDR3: CASSSTGQPQHF
V: TRBV5-8; size: few; J: TRBJ2-7; D: TRBD1; CDR3: CASSLGGTGAYEQYF
V: TRBV5-1; size: few; J: TRBJ1-1; D: -; CDR3: CASSLTGLNTEAFF
V: TRBV19; size: -; J: TRBJ2-2; D: TRBD2; CDR3: CASSIRAGVGTGELFF
V: TRBV6-1; size: -; J: TRBJ2-1; D: -; CDR3: CASWSDNEQFF
V: TRBV2; size: -; J: TRBJ1-2; D: -; CDR3: CASWASQLEGYGYTF
V: TRBV5-5; size: -; J: TRBJ2-7; D: TRBD1; CDR3: CASSLSAGQDYEQYF
V: TRBV12-5; size: -; J: TRBJ2-7; D: -; CDR3: CASGKTENYEQYF
V: TRBV11-2; size: -; J: TRBJ1-3; D: -; CDR3: CASSLSGAPGNTIYF
V: TRBV12-2; size: -; J: TRBJ1-2; D: -; CDR3: CASRLGQGADGYTF
V: TRBV7-2; size: few; J: TRBJ1-1; D: TRBD1; CDR3: CASSLGARDRGQNTEAFF
V: TRBV11-3; size: -; J: TRBJ2-5; D: -; CDR3: CASSLVEETQYF
V: TRBV6-5; size: -; J: TRBJ1-1; D: -; CDR3: CASSYSLTGSHTEAFF
V: TRBV28; size: few; J: TRBJ1-2; D: TRBD1; CDR3: CASSLSGQGKVYGYTF
V: TRBV5-1; size: -; J: TRBJ1-1; D: -; CDR3: CASSLDTLNTEAFF
V: TRBV6-4; size: few; J: TRBJ1-2; D: -; CDR3: CASSDRSRNYTF
V: TRBV19; size: few; J: TRBJ2-7; D: -; CDR3: CASSISGGQPEQYF
V: TRBV10-2; size: -; J: TRBJ2-5; D: TRBD2; CDR3: CASSRLAGGQETQYF
V: TRBV11-2; size: -; J: TRBJ2-1; D: TRBD1; CDR3: CASSLETGGGGQFF
V: TRBV27; size: -; J: TRBJ1-1; D: TRBD1; CDR3: CASRRDRGPTEAFF
V: TRBV5-8; size: -; J: TRBJ2-7; D: -; CDR3: CASSLQYSYEQYF
V: TRBV29-1; size: -; J: TRBJ1-4; D: TRBD1; CDR3: CSVPGTGNEKLFF